These T cell receptor beta chains were read from a single sample in a study of OX40 agonist ivuxolimab in advanced cancers. TCRdb keeps only in-frame clones here, not all; method: immunoSEQ multiplex PCR. The sample yields around 67,000 clones, 84% seen once. The sequencing used CD4+ or CD8+ T cells sorted from blood, collected in a trial of the OX40 agonist ivuxolimab. The source is an adult with an advanced solid tumor such as melanoma, head and neck, liver or kidney cancer. The CDR3 runs from the conserved cysteine through the conserved F or W. Each record gives: clone size, J gene, V gene, D gene, CDR3 DNA, CDR3 protein. A D gene is named only where the DNA matches it firmly. Clone size appears in some rows only: once, few, many, or a class for an expanded clone.

clone size: NA; J gene: TRBJ2-6; V gene: TRBV5-4; D gene: NA; CDR3 DNA: TGTGCCAGCAGCTTGCCCAGGGTAGGCTCTGGGGCCAACGTCCTGACTTTC; CDR3 protein: CASSLPRVGSGANVLTF
clone size: NA; J gene: TRBJ1-2; V gene: TRBV7-3; D gene: NA; CDR3 DNA: TGCGCCAGCAGCGAAAGTCGGGCCGTTGCCCGAGGCTACACCTTC; CDR3 protein: CASSESRAVARGYTF
clone size: NA; J gene: TRBJ1-1; V gene: TRBV21-1; D gene: NA; CDR3 DNA: TGTGCCAGCAGCAACCCCCCCCATCGACGGAACACTGAAGCTTTCTTT; CDR3 protein: CASSNPPHRRNTEAFF
clone size: NA; J gene: TRBJ1-1; V gene: TRBV13; D gene: TRBD1; CDR3 DNA: TGTGCCAGCAGGCCGCAGGGGGCGGGGAACACTGAAGCTTTCTTT; CDR3 protein: CASRPQGAGNTEAFF
clone size: NA; J gene: TRBJ2-5; V gene: TRBV29-1; D gene: NA; CDR3 DNA: TGCAGCGCTGCTCTCCGGGACGCAACCGAGTACTTC; CDR3 protein: CSAALRDATEYF
clone size: NA; J gene: TRBJ1-2; V gene: TRBV20-1; D gene: NA; CDR3 DNA: TGCAGTGCTAGATGGGGCAGCGGCTACACCTTC; CDR3 protein: CSARWGSGYTF
clone size: NA; J gene: TRBJ1-2; V gene: TRBV7-2; D gene: NA; CDR3 DNA: TGTGCCAGCAGTTTGCAGACGGGCCACCCTTCCTTC; CDR3 protein: CASSLQTGHPSF
clone size: NA; J gene: TRBJ2-1; V gene: TRBV5-1; D gene: TRBD1; CDR3 DNA: TGCGCCAGCAGACTGGACAGGGACTCCTCCTACAATGAGCAGTTCTTC; CDR3 protein: CASRLDRDSSYNEQFF
clone size: once; J gene: TRBJ2-5; V gene: TRBV7-9; D gene: TRBD1; CDR3 DNA: TGTGCCAGCAGCCGACACGGACAGGGGGGAGAGACCCAGTACTTC; CDR3 protein: CASSRHGQGGETQYF
clone size: NA; J gene: TRBJ1-2; V gene: TRBV10-3; D gene: NA; CDR3 DNA: TGTGCCATCAGTGAGTCGAGTGCCAGCTTCTATGGCTACACCTTC; CDR3 protein: CAISESSASFYGYTF
clone size: NA; J gene: TRBJ1-1; V gene: TRBV19; D gene: NA; CDR3 DNA: TGTGCCAGTAGTATATCAATCGCAGGGAAGGGTGGTGAAGCTTTCTTT; CDR3 protein: CASSISIAGKGGEAFF
clone size: NA; J gene: TRBJ1-1; V gene: TRBV5-1; D gene: NA; CDR3 DNA: TGCGCCAGCAGCTTGGCCCCCGGGGGCACTGAAGCTTTCTTT; CDR3 protein: CASSLAPGGTEAFF
clone size: NA; J gene: TRBJ1-2; V gene: TRBV29-1; D gene: NA; CDR3 DNA: TGCAGCGTTGTAAGGACGGACGAGGGCTACACCTTC; CDR3 protein: CSVVRTDEGYTF
clone size: NA; J gene: TRBJ2-1; V gene: TRBV15; D gene: NA; CDR3 DNA: TGTGCCACCAGCAGAGTACATGGAAACAATGAGCAGTTCTTC; CDR3 protein: CATSRVHGNNEQFF
clone size: NA; J gene: TRBJ2-5; V gene: TRBV18; D gene: NA; CDR3 DNA: TGTGCCAGCTCACCACGGAGGCAAGAGACCCAGTACTTC; CDR3 protein: CASSPRRQETQYF
clone size: NA; J gene: TRBJ1-3; V gene: TRBV15; D gene: TRBD1; CDR3 DNA: TGTGCCACCGACGACAGGGATAGTGGAAACACCATATATTTT; CDR3 protein: CATDDRDSGNTIYF
clone size: NA; J gene: TRBJ2-1; V gene: TRBV19; D gene: NA; CDR3 DNA: TGTGCCAGTAGGGACCATAGCTCCTACAATGAGCAGTTCTTC; CDR3 protein: CASRDHSSYNEQFF
clone size: NA; J gene: TRBJ2-7; V gene: TRBV7-2; D gene: TRBD2; CDR3 DNA: TGTGCCAGCAGCCCCGGGGGGGGAGGGTGGGACGAGCAGTACTTC; CDR3 protein: CASSPGGGGWDEQYF
clone size: NA; J gene: TRBJ1-2; V gene: TRBV13; D gene: NA; CDR3 DNA: TGTGCCAGCAGCTCAAAATGGGGGAACTATGGCTACACCTTC; CDR3 protein: CASSSKWGNYGYTF
clone size: NA; J gene: TRBJ1-4; V gene: TRBV11-2; D gene: NA; CDR3 DNA: TGTGCCAGCAGCTGGACAGATATTAATGAAAAACTGTTTTTT; CDR3 protein: CASSWTDINEKLFF
clone size: few; J gene: TRBJ2-7; V gene: TRBV18; D gene: NA; CDR3 DNA: TGTGCCAGCTCACCATTAAGCTTGTCAGAAGACTACGAGCAGTACTTC; CDR3 protein: CASSPLSLSEDYEQYF
clone size: NA; J gene: TRBJ1-1; V gene: TRBV10-3; D gene: NA; CDR3 DNA: TGTGCCAGCAGCCGACACAGGTTGGGGTACACTGAAGCTTTCTTT; CDR3 protein: CASSRHRLGYTEAFF
clone size: once; J gene: TRBJ2-7; V gene: TRBV7-2; D gene: NA; CDR3 DNA: TGTGCCAGCAGCTTAGCTTGGCAGACCTACGAGCAGTACTTC; CDR3 protein: CASSLAWQTYEQYF
clone size: NA; J gene: TRBJ1-3; V gene: TRBV12-5; D gene: TRBD1; CDR3 DNA: TGTGCTAGTGGTTTGGTACTAGGGGGCGGTGGAAACACCATATATTTT; CDR3 protein: CASGLVLGGGGNTIYF
clone size: few; J gene: TRBJ2-2; V gene: TRBV15; D gene: TRBD1; CDR3 DNA: TGTGCCACCAGCATGAAGGGCCCCGGGACAGGGAGCACCGGGGAGCTGTTTTTT; CDR3 protein: CATSMKGPGTGSTGELFF
clone size: NA; J gene: TRBJ1-1; V gene: TRBV5-3; D gene: NA; CDR3 DNA: TGCGCCAGCAGCCAAAGGATAACGGGGGGAGGTGAAGCTTTCTTT; CDR3 protein: CASSQRITGGGEAFF
clone size: NA; J gene: TRBJ2-3; V gene: TRBV5-1; D gene: NA; CDR3 DNA: TGCGCCAGCAGCGACCCGACGGGAAAGGGCACAGATACGCAGTATTTT; CDR3 protein: CASSDPTGKGTDTQYF
clone size: NA; J gene: TRBJ2-7; V gene: TRBV11-3; D gene: TRBD1; CDR3 DNA: TGTGCCAGCAGCTTAGATGGCAGGACAGGGGGCCACGAGCAGTACTTC; CDR3 protein: CASSLDGRTGGHEQYF
clone size: NA; J gene: TRBJ2-6; V gene: TRBV11-2; D gene: NA; CDR3 DNA: TGTGCCAGCAGCCTGCGGCTCTCCGGGGCCAACGTCCTGACTTTC; CDR3 protein: CASSLRLSGANVLTF
clone size: NA; J gene: TRBJ1-6; V gene: TRBV11-2; D gene: NA; CDR3 DNA: TGTGCCAGCAGCTTAGGGAATTCACCCCTCCACTTT; CDR3 protein: CASSLGNSPLHF
clone size: once; J gene: TRBJ2-7; V gene: TRBV7-2; D gene: TRBD2; CDR3 DNA: TGTGCCAGCAGCTTAGCTGCTAGCGGGGGGGGCTACGAGCAGTACTTC; CDR3 protein: CASSLAASGGGYEQYF
clone size: NA; J gene: TRBJ1-4; V gene: TRBV5-1; D gene: NA; CDR3 DNA: TGCGCCAGCAGCTTGGGATCCAGAGGGGAAAAACTGTTTTTT; CDR3 protein: CASSLGSRGEKLFF
clone size: NA; J gene: TRBJ1-6; V gene: TRBV2; D gene: NA; CDR3 DNA: TGTGCCAGCAGTGGGGAAACGGGCATCGCTTCCGGTAATTCACCCCTCCACTTT; CDR3 protein: CASSGETGIASGNSPLHF
clone size: NA; J gene: TRBJ2-1; V gene: TRBV2; D gene: NA; CDR3 DNA: TGTGCCAGCAGTGAAGCGGGAGCTCCCCCCTACAATGAGCAGTTCTTC; CDR3 protein: CASSEAGAPPYNEQFF
clone size: few; J gene: TRBJ1-1; V gene: TRBV19; D gene: TRBD1; CDR3 DNA: TGTGCCAGTAGTCTACAGGGGCGCGGGACTGAAGCTTTCTTT; CDR3 protein: CASSLQGRGTEAFF
clone size: NA; J gene: TRBJ2-2; V gene: TRBV11-3; D gene: NA; CDR3 DNA: TGTGCCAGCAGCTCCGGGCTGCAGAACACCGGGGAGCTGTTTTTT; CDR3 protein: CASSSGLQNTGELFF
clone size: NA; J gene: TRBJ2-7; V gene: TRBV5-1; D gene: TRBD2; CDR3 DNA: TGCGCCAGCAGCTTGGGCCCTAGCGGAGGCTCCTACGAGCAGTACTTC; CDR3 protein: CASSLGPSGGSYEQYF
clone size: once; J gene: TRBJ1-2; V gene: TRBV5-6; D gene: NA; CDR3 DNA: TGTGCCAGCAGCTTGTCGGGGGTCGGCTACACCTTC; CDR3 protein: CASSLSGVGYTF
clone size: NA; J gene: TRBJ2-3; V gene: TRBV12-5; D gene: NA; CDR3 DNA: TGTGCTAGTGGTTTTTGGGGAAGCACAGATACGCAGTATTTT; CDR3 protein: CASGFWGSTDTQYF
clone size: once; J gene: TRBJ1-1; V gene: TRBV2; D gene: NA; CDR3 DNA: TGTGCCAGCAGTGACAGGAGAGGGGGATCTGAAGCTTTCTTT; CDR3 protein: CASSDRRGGSEAFF
clone size: few; J gene: TRBJ2-1; V gene: TRBV5-5; D gene: NA; CDR3 DNA: TGTGCCAGCAGCCAGGGATTTTCTGAGCAGTTCTTC; CDR3 protein: CASSQGFSEQFF
clone size: NA; J gene: TRBJ2-3; V gene: TRBV2; D gene: NA; CDR3 DNA: TGTGCCAGCAGTCGGGACGGCAGCACAGATACGCAGTATTTT; CDR3 protein: CASSRDGSTDTQYF
clone size: few; J gene: TRBJ1-6; V gene: TRBV5-6; D gene: NA; CDR3 DNA: TGTGCCAGCAGTACAGGACAGAATTCACCCCTCCACTTT; CDR3 protein: CASSTGQNSPLHF
clone size: NA; J gene: TRBJ2-3; V gene: TRBV15; D gene: NA; CDR3 DNA: TGTGCCACCAGCAGTAGTGTCCCAGATACGCAGTATTTT; CDR3 protein: CATSSSVPDTQYF
clone size: NA; J gene: TRBJ2-3; V gene: TRBV19; D gene: NA; CDR3 DNA: TGTGCCAGCAGTGGGAGCACAGATACGCAGTATTTT; CDR3 protein: CASSGSTDTQYF
clone size: NA; J gene: TRBJ2-7; V gene: TRBV4-3; D gene: TRBD2; CDR3 DNA: TGCGCCAGCAGCCAAGAGGTACTAGCGGGACGAACCTACGAGCAGTACTTC; CDR3 protein: CASSQEVLAGRTYEQYF
clone size: NA; J gene: TRBJ2-7; V gene: TRBV7-2; D gene: TRBD1; CDR3 DNA: TGTGCCAGCAGCCCCATGACAGGGTCCTCCTACGAGCAGTACTTC; CDR3 protein: CASSPMTGSSYEQYF
clone size: NA; J gene: TRBJ1-2; V gene: TRBV7-2; D gene: NA; CDR3 DNA: TGTGCCAGCAGCTTAGCGCGCGATGGCTACACCTTC; CDR3 protein: CASSLARDGYTF
clone size: NA; J gene: TRBJ1-6; V gene: TRBV28; D gene: NA; CDR3 DNA: TGTGCCAGCAGCCGCCGGAGTTTTTTTTTCGTCTATAATTCACCCCTCCACTTT; CDR3 protein: CASSRRSFFFVYNSPLHF
clone size: NA; J gene: TRBJ2-7; V gene: TRBV19; D gene: TRBD1; CDR3 DNA: TGTGCCAGTAGTTTCCGGACAGGGGGCATCTACGAGCAGTACTTC; CDR3 protein: CASSFRTGGIYEQYF
clone size: NA; J gene: TRBJ1-1; V gene: TRBV6-6; D gene: NA; CDR3 DNA: TGTGCCAGCAGTTACTCGGGGGAACCCAACACTGAAGCTTTCTTT; CDR3 protein: CASSYSGEPNTEAFF